This entry lists 25 T cell receptor beta chains sequenced from one sample in a study of blood T cells in healthy people across ages (dated by TCRdb to 2015 to 2017). Library prep was done by 5' RACE. Sequencing used an Illumina HiSeq 2500. A second about 6 to 11 cycle PCR used a sample-barcoded 5' primer and a J-beta primer mix. TCRdb ran its own pipeline on the public reads, namely fastp trimming at Q25 and MiXCR clone calling, and kept in-frame beta chains. CDR3 protein sequences are deduplicated, and each keeps its most common genes and DNA. This sample comprises about 800,000 distinct CDR3 sequences, around 25% of them detected only once. More than 3% of the sample is taken by the ten largest. The same sample was also studied in work on T cells of mothers and their children.

Material for sequencing was blood. Receptors were obtained from a boy aged 5 to 17 in good health.

The DNA for the CDR3 is TGCGCCAGCAGCTCCCGGCCGTCGATGGAGACCCAGTACTTC. Translation gives CASSSRPSMETQYF. The chain combines TRBV5-1 with TRBJ2-5, with D unclear. V dropped 3 bases and J dropped 5 bases, with 14 bases sitting between them. The CDR3 sequence is 14 residues long. CDR1 is SGHRS and CDR2 is YFSETQ in the germline V gene.

This sequence joins TRBV27 and TRBJ2-5; 12 bases are a match to TRBD2. Matching the DNA end better, TRBJ2-1 makes the J call doubtful. The CDR3 runs 19 residues. Germline assignment: CDR1 MNHEY and CDR2 SMNVEV (reference sequence). CDR3 in amino acids: CASSLLLAGGQPFRGEQFF. The CDR3 bases are TGTGCCAGCAGTTTACTTCTAGCGGGGGGGCAACCTTTTCGAGGGGAGCAGTTCTTC.

This clonotype was counted between two and nine times. The chain recombines TRBV7-2 with TRBJ2-1; a weak D match, TRBD1 (5 bases). Germline assignment: CDR1 SGHTA and CDR2 FQGNSA. V was cut by 2 bases and J by 7 bases, with 12 bases left in between. The CDR3 totals 14 residues. CDR3 sequence reads: CASSLTPGKNEQFF. Written as DNA, the CDR3 is TGTGCCAGCAGCTTAACCCCAGGGAAAAATGAGCAGTTCTTC.

This clonotype was recorded a few times. This chain joins TRBV11-2 and TRBJ2-5; a weak D match, TRBD2 (6 bases). Germline CDR1 is SGHAT and CDR2 is FQNNGV. Trimming took off 0 bases at V and 11 bases at J, with 16 bases between the two ends. The CDR3 runs 14 residues. The CDR3: CASSLELTPGEQYF. CDR3 nucleotide sequence: TGTGCCAGCAGCTTAGAACTTACGCCGGGGGAGCAGTACTTC.

The chain has TRBV7-9 and TRBJ2-5, with D unresolved. In germline, CDR1 is SEHNR, CDR2 FQNEAQ (reference sequence). Trimming pared 2 bases from V and 3 bases from J, leaving 7 bases between. This CDR3 is built from 13 residues. The CDR3 loop is CASSLLDEETQYF. For the CDR3, the DNA is TGTGCCAGCAGCTTACTGGACGAAGAGACCCAGTACTTC.

The chain couples TRBV27 to TRBJ2-3, with 7 bases aligning to TRBD1. Trimming at V came to 7 bases and at J to 0 bases, leaving 7 bases not matched to a gene. The CDR3 sequence is 15 residues long. CDR1 and CDR2 from the germline V gene are MNHEY and SMNVEV (reference sequence). CDR3 nucleotides: TGTGCCAGCACGCAAGAGGGACAGAGCACAGATACGCAGTATTTT. It encodes CASTQEGQSTDTQYF.

The V gene is TRBV20-1, the J gene TRBJ2-7; 7 bases fit TRBD1. Germline CDR1 is DFQATT and CDR2 is SNEGSKA (reference sequence). This CDR3 contains 15 residues. V lost 3 bases and J lost 2; bases outside the gene matches: 10. The CDR3 loop is CSASDPGQPTYEQYF. The CDR3 DNA follows: TGCAGTGCTAGCGACCCGGGACAGCCGACCTACGAGCAGTACTTC.

The gene calls are TRBV5-1 and TRBJ2-3; possibly TRBD1 for D (5 bases). The V end was cut by 3 bases, the J end by 2 bases, with 13 bases between. There are 15 residues in the CDR3. The germline V gene has CDR1 SGHRS and CDR2 YFSETQ. The CDR3 nucleotides read TGCGCCAGCAGCTACGACAGTAGGGCCACAGATACGCAGTATTTT. Translating gives CASSYDSRATDTQYF.

This clonotype was observed a few times. V usage is TRBV7-9 and J usage is TRBJ2-4, with 7 bases aligning to TRBD1. CDR3 size: 11 residues. The V and J ends lost 5 bases and 12 bases, in that order; junction bases with no gene match: 4. Looked up from germline, CDR1 is SEHNR and CDR2 is FQNEAQ (reference sequence). CDR3 nucleotides: TGTGCCAGCAGCCACGGACAGGATCAGTACTTC. This sequence encodes CASSHGQDQYF.

The chain uses TRBV25-1 and TRBJ1-6, with 7 positions matching TRBD1. The CDR3 runs to 15 residues. Germline lookup yields CDR1 MGHDK and CDR2 SYGVNS. The V gene end was trimmed by 3 bases and the J gene end by 11 bases; junction bases not matched to a gene: 10. CDR3: CASSDHRGGRTPLHF. The CDR3 DNA sequence: TGTGCCAGCAGTGATCACAGGGGAGGAAGAACACCCCTCCACTTT. The variable domain in full, with the rest retrieved from reference TRBV25-1 and TRBJ1-6, is EADIYQTPRYLVIGTGKKITLECSQTMGHDKMYWYQQDPGMELHLIHYSYGVNSTEKGDLSSESTVSRIRTEHFPLTLESARPSHTSQYLCASSDHRGGRTPLHFGNGTRLTVT.

This clonotype showed up just a few times. The chain joins TRBV29-1 to TRBJ2-5; D may be TRBD1 (5 bases). This CDR3 has 14 amino acids. The V end lost 3 bases, the J end lost 3 bases, and 14 bases lay between the germline ends. Germline CDR1 and CDR2: SQVTM and ANQGSEA. The CDR3: CSVDGQGTEETQYF. The DNA for the CDR3 is TGCAGCGTTGATGGTCAGGGAACTGAAGAGACCCAGTACTTC.

This chain links TRBV20-1 with TRBJ1-2, with D hard to call. The CDR3 is 10 amino acids. V was shortened by 6 bases and J by 2 bases, with 4 bases between the two germline ends. The germline V gene encodes CDR1 DFQATT and CDR2 SNEGSKA (reference sequence). CDR3 amino acids: CSALNYGYTF. CDR3 coding DNA: TGCAGTGCATTGAACTATGGCTACACCTTC.

This clonotype was detected a few times. The chain links TRBV5-1 to TRBJ2-1; D unclear. The CDR3 totals 13 residues. CDR1 and CDR2 (germline): SGHRS, YFSETQ. V lost 4 bases and J 11 bases, leaving 16 bases between the germline ends. CDR3 bases: TGCGCCAGCAGCCCGCATTGGGTAAATAAGCAGTTCTTC. This codes for CASSPHWVNKQFF.

This clonotype was counted a few times. This chain links TRBV2 with TRBJ1-1, with 8 bases fitting TRBD1. CDR3 length: 13 amino acids. Germline trimming cut 9 bases from V and 4 bases from J; bases unmatched to any gene: 7. Germline V gene sequence: CDR1 SNHLY, CDR2 FYNNEI. CDR3 residues: CARSQGASTEAFF. CDR3 DNA sequence: TGTGCCAGATCTCAGGGGGCTTCCACTGAAGCTTTCTTT.

J is TRBJ2-5 and V is TRBV7-9; either TRBD1 or TRBD2 may supply D (5 bases each). CDR1 SEHNR and CDR2 FQNEAQ come from the germline V gene (reference sequence). V was shortened by 2 bases and J by 5 bases, with 15 bases between the two germline ends. This CDR3 is 15 amino acids long. The CDR3 coding sequence is TGTGCCAGCAGCTTAATCTGGGGGACCGAGGAGACCCAGTACTTC. Translating gives CASSLIWGTEETQYF.

V gene TRBV5-1 combines with J gene TRBJ2-5; no firm D call. The CDR3 runs to 15 residues. V lost 6 bases and J lost 2, with 17 bases in between. From germline, CDR1 is SGHRS and CDR2 YFSETQ. The DNA for the CDR3 is TGCGCCAGCACTCACTGGTATGGGGTGCAAGAGACCCAGTACTTC. Protein: CASTHWYGVQETQYF.

This clonotype was detected only a few times. The gene calls are TRBV6-2 or TRBV6-3 and TRBJ2-2; D is unclear. The germline V and J ends were trimmed by 7 bases and 1 base, with 13 bases remaining between them. The CDR3 loop spans 15 amino acids. The germline V gene has CDR1 MNHEY and CDR2 SVGEGT. The CDR3 is CASNRAGRNTGELFF. The CDR3, as DNA: TGTGCCAGCAACCGGGCTGGTCGGAACACCGGGGAGCTGTTTTTT.

The chain recombines TRBV29-1 with TRBJ2-1; the match to TRBD2 covers 7 bases. The CDR3 covers 14 residues. V lost 7 bases to trimming and J lost 6 bases; unmatched junction nucleotides: 12. Looked up from germline, CDR1 is SQVTM and CDR2 is ANQGSEA. This CDR3 reads CSAGLVRGINEQFF. The DNA of the CDR3 is TGCAGCGCAGGACTAGTTCGCGGTATCAATGAGCAGTTCTTC.

The genes are TRBV12-3 or TRBV12-4 and TRBJ2-1, with D perhaps TRBD1 (6 bases). Deletions cut 6 bases from V and 6 bases from J, with 21 bases between. This CDR3 is built from 16 residues. The CDR3 DNA is TGTGCCAGCAGGCTTGGGACACCCTCAGAAGGCAATGAGCAGTTCTTC. Its translation is CASRLGTPSEGNEQFF.

There are a few counts of this clonotype. The chain employs TRBV28 and TRBJ1-2, with a weak D call TRBD1 (6 bases). CDR1 is MDHEN and CDR2 is SYDVKM in the germline V gene. Trimming left V 5 bases short and J 1 base short, with 20 bases between. This CDR3 is 17 amino acids long. This CDR3 is CASSRGQRRTLNYGYTF. The CDR3 bases are TGTGCCAGCAGTCGTGGACAGCGGCGCACACTTAACTATGGCTACACCTTC.

This clonotype turned up a few times. This chain uses TRBV5-1 with TRBJ2-5; the D is unclear. The CDR3 extends over 11 amino acids. The germline gives CDR1 SGHRS, CDR2 YFSETQ. Trimming pared 7 bases from V and 3 bases from J, leaving 7 bases between. The CDR3: CASGPEETQYF. CDR3 DNA sequence: TGCGCCAGCGGTCCAGAAGAGACCCAGTACTTC.

The chain links TRBV29-1 to TRBJ2-5; D not certain. CDR1 is SQVTM and CDR2 is ANQGSEA in the germline V gene. With 0 bases removed from V and 2 bases from J, the gap between germline ends came to 13 bases. CDR3 length: 15 residues. CDR3 sequence: CSVEDASLFQETQYF. The CDR3 nucleotides are TGCAGCGTTGAAGATGCCAGCCTGTTTCAAGAGACCCAGTACTTC.

This clonotype turned up a few times. This chain connects TRBV5-1 to TRBJ1-6; the D is unclear. Germline V gives CDR1 SGHRS, CDR2 YFSETQ. V was trimmed by 1 base and J by 6 bases, leaving 14 bases between them. This CDR3 has 16 amino acids. CDR3: CASSLFRASPNSPLHF. The DNA of the CDR3 is TGCGCCAGCAGCTTGTTCCGGGCCTCACCTAATTCACCCCTCCACTTT.

The gene calls are TRBV7-3 and TRBJ1-1; D remains unclear. Germline values: CDR1 SGHTA, CDR2 FQGTGA. The CDR3 has 13 residues. Between the trimmed V and J ends, which lost 4 bases and 0 bases, there was a span of 6 bases. The CDR3 protein is CASSSHMNTEAFF. CDR3 DNA sequence: TGTGCCAGCAGCTCTCACATGAACACTGAAGCTTTCTTT.

This clonotype is judged medium-sized. This sequence joins TRBV12-3 or TRBV12-4 and TRBJ2-3; perhaps TRBD2 as D (5 bases). The CDR3 runs 12 residues. Trimming pared 4 bases from V and 6 bases from J, leaving 8 bases between. For the CDR3, the DNA is TGTGCCAGCAGTTCGGGAATCGATACGCAGTATTTT. Its protein product is CASSSGIDTQYF.